Sequencing of this T cell receptor (beta chain) was carried out in a study of CD8+ T cells in alopecia areata. Study-level findings and limits: Relative to normal scalp, lesional scalp, especially alopecia totalis/universalis, showed higher clonality.

Germline V gene data show CDR1 as SQVTM and CDR2 as ANQGSEA. There are 14 residues in the CDR3. Trimming took off 4 bases at V and 2 bases at J, with 15 bases between the two ends. A note on this clone: Its cognate antigen is unknown.

Extraction of RNA preceded its reverse transcription into cDNA, which served as the sequencing template. Sequencing used immunoSEQ multiplex PCR; TCRdb keeps in-frame clones, though not all of them. The sample records 150,000 or so clones, roughly 50% being singletons. The source of this sequence is a human donor in good health. V is TRBV29-1 and J is TRBJ2-7; D is tentatively TRBD1 or TRBD2 (5 bases each). Specimen: CD4+ T cells sorted from blood. CDR3 nucleotides: TGCAGCGTTGGACAGTTCGGACTGACCTACGAGCAGTACTTC. This sequence encodes CSVGQFGLTYEQYF.